This T cell receptor beta chain is from a study of cytomegalovirus exposure and HLA in healthy donors. In the study overall: Unique TCRs numbering around 85 million, obtained from HLA-typed donors, made up an early data release. Study-level results: Compared with the roughly 700-donor mean, an Asian-associated ancestry cluster reportedly had fewer N-insertions, according to a later analysis. Among TCR beta chains, those listed as cytomegalovirus-associated numbered some 160.

PCR employed 60 Vbeta and 13 Jbeta primers. The protocol was immunoSEQ multiplex PCR, while the TCRdb copy is restricted to in-frame clones and leaves out a portion. The sample carries about 160,000 clones, roughly 80% recorded once. Trimming at V came to 2 bases and at J to 7 bases, leaving 8 bases not matched to a gene. The CDR3 has 15 residues. Germline CDR1 MDHEN, CDR2 SYDVKM. At collection, donors were nominally healthy, but unrecorded immune exposures were probable. On this clone: Its antigen is unidentified.

This sequence was found in a female donor in good health and CMV-seronegative. V is TRBV28 and J is TRBJ2-7; 10 positions agree with TRBD2. The specimen was PBMCs. DNA of the CDR3: TGTGCCAGCAGTTTAAGCGCTAGCGGGAGTGGGGAGCAGTACTTC. This translates into CASSLSASGSGEQYF. The full variable domain, with the rest looked up from reference TRBV28 and TRBJ2-7, is DVKVTQSSRYLVKRTGEKVFLECVQDMDHENMFWYRQDPGLGLRLIYFSYDVKMKEKGDIPEGYSVSREKKERFSLILESASTNQTSMYLCASSLSASGSGEQYFGPGTRLTVT.